The T cell receptor beta chain described here comes from a study of T cell responses to AZD1222 COVID-19 vaccine. Study-level points and caveats: Spike-specific TCRs gained breadth and depth after people received two AZD1222 doses.

Comments on this clone: What it recognizes is unknown.

The table came from immunoSEQ multiplex PCR; TCRdb's copy has only in-frame clones and leaves some out. The table lists 180,000 or so clones, around 94% of them singletons, with about 0.6% in the top ten. Germline-derived CDR1 and CDR2 are LNHDA and SQIVND (reference sequence). There are 15 residues in the CDR3. V was shortened by 3 bases and J by 2 bases, with 13 bases between the two germline ends. The chain links TRBV19 to TRBJ1-2; D is undetermined. This clonotype originated in an adult in good health. The specimen was peripheral blood, collected on day 0 of AZD1222 vaccination. The CDR3 protein is CASSIPNRQNYGYTF. In DNA, the CDR3 is TGTGCCAGTAGTATTCCGAACCGTCAGAACTATGGCTACACCTTC. Full variable domain (missing parts from reference TRBV19 and TRBJ1-2): DGGITQSPKYLFRKEGQNVTLSCEQNLNHDAMYWYRQDPGQGLRLIYYSQIVNDFQKGDIAEGYSVSREKKESFPLTVTSAQKNPTAFYLCASSIPNRQNYGYTFGSGTRLTVV.